This T cell receptor (beta chain) was obtained from a study of control samples from healthy donors and cancer patients. TCRdb keeps only in-frame clones here, not all; method: immunoSEQ multiplex PCR. This sample carries 40,000 to 50,000 clones, 70% of them seen once, and the ten largest clones take about 15%. V was cut by 5 bases and J by 5 bases, with 25 bases left in between. The CDR3 consists of 17 residues. Germline-derived CDR1 and CDR2 are MNHEY and SMNVEV (reference sequence). Sequencing was performed on formalin-fixed, paraffin-embedded tissue. The chain is built from TRBV27 and TRBJ2-7; maybe TRBD1 (6 bases). The receptor comes from a male donor with melanoma. The CDR3 DNA reads TGTGCCAGCAGTCCCCATACCCGGGACCCAGGGGTTAACGAGCAGTACTTC. This gives the protein CASSPHTRDPGVNEQYF.